This T cell receptor (beta chain) was retrieved from a study of T-cell reconstitution after alpha-beta-depleted transplantation in children. The authors prepared the TCRbeta library with unique molecular identifiers. Via MiXCR, TCRdb re-called the PCR reads, giving one row per CDR3 protein. This sample has roughly 200,000 distinct CDR3 sequences, with roughly 9% found just once. The sequence derives from a human donor who donated a stem cell graft to a child with acute lymphoblastic leukemia. Sequencing used PBMCs from the stem cell graft donor, obtained from the stem cell graft.

In nucleotides, the CDR3 is TGTGCCAGCAGCCAGGGGACCACGAACACCGGGGAGCTGTTTTTT. It encodes CASSQGTTNTGELFF. This chain links TRBV7-7 with TRBJ2-2, with a possible D match to TRBD1 (6 bases). Germline CDR1 SSHAT, CDR2 FNYEAQ (reference sequence). Trimming took 5 bases from V and 0 from J, leaving 10 bases between them. The CDR3 is made up of 15 amino acids.